The present T cell receptor (beta chain) was sequenced within a study of shared clonotypes between healthy human individuals. Study context: For every donor, three CD4 naive, three CD4 memory, two CD8 naive and one CD8 memory plates were used.

Per the authors' pipeline: In the immunoSEQ data, sequences were junction-only and lacked quality scores, so filtering differed. This table comes from immunoSEQ multiplex PCR, and its TCRdb copy is limited to in-frame clones, with some not included. For V, J and clone size, that table is used; D and trimming come from the DNA. The sample lists tens of thousands of clones; 60% to 80% were seen once. Every donor was a Caucasian adult from Nashville, Tennessee. CCR7-negative CD45RA+ TemRA cells were pooled with CD45RO+ cells for CD8 memory. This clone was picked up a small number of times. V lost 4 bases to trimming and J lost 3 bases, with 4 bases between them. Germline loops: CDR1 MNHNS, CDR2 SASEGT. CDR3 length equals 11 residues.

The receptor was derived from a man aged 25-45 years in good health. V is TRBV6-1 and J is TRBJ2-7; no clear D gene. The sequencing sample was made of memory CD8+ T cells sorted from blood. The subset denotes: CD45RO+ cells pooled with CCR7-negative TemRA cells. Here the CDR3 reads CASSGYYEQYF. The CDR3 DNA follows: TGTGCCAGCAGTGGCTACTACGAGCAGTACTTC.